This T cell receptor (beta chain) was sequenced during a study of PD-1 blockade in classical Hodgkin lymphoma. Specified time point: cycle 4 day 1 (C4D1), after more than five weeks of nivolumab. Every patient relapsed after autologous stem cell transplantation, and brentuximab vedotin exposure varied. Sequenced by immunoSEQ multiplex PCR; TCRdb stores in-frame clones only, minus some. The table has nearly 20,000 clones, approximately 80% seen once. V was cut by 3 bases and J by 1 base, with 4 bases left in between. Germline values: CDR1 SGHAT, CDR2 FQNNGV. The CDR3 covers 12 residues. The source material was peripheral blood mononuclear cells (PBMCs), sampled before the fourth cycle of nivolumab. This chain joins TRBV11-2 and TRBJ2-7; no clear D gene. This TCR was recovered from a human donor with classical Hodgkin lymphoma. The CDR3 nucleotides are TGTGCCAGCAGCTTGCAGTCCTACGAGCAGTACTTC. This gives the protein CASSLQSYEQYF.